Presented here are 2 T cell receptor beta chains from one specimen sequenced in a study of long-term antiretroviral therapy in people with HIV. Running of the v3.0 immunoSEQ assay took place at survey level. Data came from immunoSEQ multiplex PCR; TCRdb stores just in-frame clones and leaves some out. The table lists approximately 27,000 clones, 90% of them singletons. Sequenced material: unsorted PBMCs, taken 5 to 5.5 years after starting antiretroviral therapy. The receptors shown here come from a woman aged 40 to 49 with HIV.

This chain joins TRBV5-1 and TRBJ2-7; weak D call: TRBD2 (5 bases). CDR1 is SGHRS and CDR2 is YFSETQ in the germline V gene. This CDR3 spans 14 amino acids. The ends were cut back, 0 bases at V and 3 bases at J, with 10 bases in the middle. The CDR3 sequence: CASSLAGFNYEQYF. The CDR3 nucleotides read TGCGCCAGCAGCTTGGCGGGGTTCAACTACGAGCAGTACTTC.

This clone was counted once. The V call is TRBV7-9, the J call TRBJ1-1; 8 bases are shared with TRBD1. J lost 4 bases, V lost 5 bases, and 3 bases had no gene match. CDR1 and CDR2 (germline): SEHNR, FQNEAQ (reference sequence). The CDR3 contains 13 residues. CDR3 protein: CASSLRGPTEAFF. The CDR3 DNA is TGTGCCAGCAGCCTCAGGGGGCCCACTGAAGCTTTCTTT.